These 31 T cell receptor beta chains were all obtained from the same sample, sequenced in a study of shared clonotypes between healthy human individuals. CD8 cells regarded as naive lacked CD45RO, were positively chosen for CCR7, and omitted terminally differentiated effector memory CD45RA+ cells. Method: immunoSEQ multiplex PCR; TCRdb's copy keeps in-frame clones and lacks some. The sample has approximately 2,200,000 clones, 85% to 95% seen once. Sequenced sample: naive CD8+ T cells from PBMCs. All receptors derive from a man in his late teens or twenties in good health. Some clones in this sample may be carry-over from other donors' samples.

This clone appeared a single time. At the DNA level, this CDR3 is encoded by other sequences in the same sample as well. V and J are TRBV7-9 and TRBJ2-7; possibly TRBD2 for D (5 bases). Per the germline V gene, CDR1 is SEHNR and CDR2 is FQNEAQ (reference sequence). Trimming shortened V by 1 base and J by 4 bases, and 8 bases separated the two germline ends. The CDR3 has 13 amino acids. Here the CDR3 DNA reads TGTGCCAGCAGCTTAGAGCTAGCTTACGAGCAGTACTTC. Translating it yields CASSLELAYEQYF.

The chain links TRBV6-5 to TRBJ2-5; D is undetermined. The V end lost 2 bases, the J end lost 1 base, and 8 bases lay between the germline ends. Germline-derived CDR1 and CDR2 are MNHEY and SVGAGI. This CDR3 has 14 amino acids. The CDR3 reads CASSYTALQETQYF. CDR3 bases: TGTGCCAGCAGTTACACAGCTCTCCAAGAGACCCAGTACTTC.

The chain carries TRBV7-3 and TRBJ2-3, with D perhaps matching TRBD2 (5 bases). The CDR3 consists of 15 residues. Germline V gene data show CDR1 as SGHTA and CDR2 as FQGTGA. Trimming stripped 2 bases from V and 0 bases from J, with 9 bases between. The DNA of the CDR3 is TGTGCCAGCAGCTTAGGACGGACTAGCACAGATACGCAGTATTTT. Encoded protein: CASSLGRTSTDTQYF.

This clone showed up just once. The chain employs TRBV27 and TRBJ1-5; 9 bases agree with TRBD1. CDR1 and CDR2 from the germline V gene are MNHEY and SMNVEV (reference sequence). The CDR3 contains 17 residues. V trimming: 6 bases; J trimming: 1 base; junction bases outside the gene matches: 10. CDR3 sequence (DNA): TGTGCCAGCAGCCCCTTACAGGGGGCTTTAAGCAATCAGCCCCAGCATTTT. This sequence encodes CASSPLQGALSNQPQHF.

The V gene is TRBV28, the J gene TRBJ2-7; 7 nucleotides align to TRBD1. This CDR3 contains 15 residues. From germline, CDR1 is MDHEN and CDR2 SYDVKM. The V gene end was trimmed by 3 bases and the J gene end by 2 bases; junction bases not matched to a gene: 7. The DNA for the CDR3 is TGTGCCAGCAGTTTCGGTAGGGGGCTTCCCTACGAGCAGTACTTC. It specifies CASSFGRGLPYEQYF.

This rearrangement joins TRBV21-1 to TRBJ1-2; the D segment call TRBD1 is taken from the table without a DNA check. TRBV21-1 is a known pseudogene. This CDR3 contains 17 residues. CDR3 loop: CASSKALRDRGLGGYTF. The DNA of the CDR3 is TGTGCCAGCAGCAAAGCGCTCCGGGACAGGGGGCTGGGTGGCTACACCTTC.

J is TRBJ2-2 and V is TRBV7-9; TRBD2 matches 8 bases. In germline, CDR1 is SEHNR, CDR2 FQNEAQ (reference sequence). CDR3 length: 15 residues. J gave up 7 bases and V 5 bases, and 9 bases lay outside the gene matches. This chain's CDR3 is CASSLSGTGIGELFF. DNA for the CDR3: TGTGCCAGCAGCCTTAGCGGGACGGGGATCGGGGAGCTGTTTTTT.

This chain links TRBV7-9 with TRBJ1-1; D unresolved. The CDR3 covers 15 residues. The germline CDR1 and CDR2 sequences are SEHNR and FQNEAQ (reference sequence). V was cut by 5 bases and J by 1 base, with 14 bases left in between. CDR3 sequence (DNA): TGTGCCAGCAGCCCTGCCGAGTCACGGAACACTGAAGCTTTCTTT. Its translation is CASSPAESRNTEAFF. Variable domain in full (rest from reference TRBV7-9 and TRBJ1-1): DTGVSQNPRHKITKRGQNVTFRCDPISEHNRLYWYRQTLGQGPEFLTYFQNEAQLEKSRLLSDRFSAERPKGSFSTLEIQRTEQGDSAMYLCASSPAESRNTEAFFGQGTRLTVV.

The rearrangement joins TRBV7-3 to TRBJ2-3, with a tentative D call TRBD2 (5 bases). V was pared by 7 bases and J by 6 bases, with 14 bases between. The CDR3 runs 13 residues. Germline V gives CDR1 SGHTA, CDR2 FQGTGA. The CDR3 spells CASTNGPGDTQYF. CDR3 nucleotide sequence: TGTGCCAGCACGAACGGACCGGGGGATACGCAGTATTTT.

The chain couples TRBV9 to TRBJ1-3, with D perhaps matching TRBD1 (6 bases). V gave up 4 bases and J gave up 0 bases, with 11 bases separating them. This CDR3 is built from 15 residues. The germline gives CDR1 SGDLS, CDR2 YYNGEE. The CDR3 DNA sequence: TGTGCCAGCAGCCCGAGGGGGAACTCTGGAAACACCATATATTTT. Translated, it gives CASSPRGNSGNTIYF.

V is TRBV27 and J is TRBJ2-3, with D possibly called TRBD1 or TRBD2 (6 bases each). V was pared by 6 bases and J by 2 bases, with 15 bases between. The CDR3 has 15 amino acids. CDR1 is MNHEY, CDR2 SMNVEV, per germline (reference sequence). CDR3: CASSPPGGYTDTQYF. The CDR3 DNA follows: TGTGCCAGCAGCCCCCCCGGGGGCTACACAGATACGCAGTATTTT.

For the CDR3, the DNA is TGTGCCAGCAGTTTATACCCAGATACGCAGTATTTT. Residues: CASSLYPDTQYF. V and J are TRBV28 and TRBJ2-3; D uncertain. The ends were cut back, 1 base at V and 4 bases at J, with 3 bases in the middle. The V gene's germline CDR1 is MDHEN and CDR2 SYDVKM. The CDR3 is 12 amino acids.

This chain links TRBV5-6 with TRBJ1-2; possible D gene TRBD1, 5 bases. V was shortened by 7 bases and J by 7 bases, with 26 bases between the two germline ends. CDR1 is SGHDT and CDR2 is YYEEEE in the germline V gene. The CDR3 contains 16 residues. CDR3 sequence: CASLPRGLRVQGGYTF. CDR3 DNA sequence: TGTGCCAGCCTGCCCCGCGGGCTCAGGGTCCAGGGTGGCTACACCTTC.

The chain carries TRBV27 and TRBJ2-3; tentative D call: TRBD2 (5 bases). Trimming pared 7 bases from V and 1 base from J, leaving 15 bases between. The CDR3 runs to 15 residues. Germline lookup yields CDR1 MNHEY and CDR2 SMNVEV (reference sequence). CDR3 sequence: CASTNQPAGTDTQYF. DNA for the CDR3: TGTGCCAGCACCAATCAGCCAGCGGGCACAGATACGCAGTATTTT.

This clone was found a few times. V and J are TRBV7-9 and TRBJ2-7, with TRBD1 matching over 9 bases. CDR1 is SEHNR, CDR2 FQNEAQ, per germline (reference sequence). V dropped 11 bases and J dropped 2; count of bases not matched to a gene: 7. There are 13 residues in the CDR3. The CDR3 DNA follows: TGTGCCTCCAGACAGGGGGGAACCTACGAGCAGTACTTC. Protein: CASRQGGTYEQYF.

CDR3 in amino acids: CASSFILLGTDTQYF. The CDR3 DNA follows: TGTGCCAGCAGCTTCATTCTTTTGGGCACAGATACGCAGTATTTT. The J gene is TRBJ2-3, the V gene TRBV7-9; D ambiguous. Trimming took 3 bases from V and 1 from J, leaving 11 bases between them. Germline values: CDR1 SEHNR, CDR2 FQNEAQ (reference sequence). The CDR3 is made up of 15 amino acids.

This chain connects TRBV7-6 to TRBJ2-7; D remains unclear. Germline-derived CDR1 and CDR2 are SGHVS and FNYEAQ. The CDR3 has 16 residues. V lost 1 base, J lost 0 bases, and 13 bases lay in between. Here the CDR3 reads CASSLVGAGYSYEQYF. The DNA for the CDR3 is TGTGCCAGCAGCTTAGTCGGTGCAGGCTACTCCTACGAGCAGTACTTC.

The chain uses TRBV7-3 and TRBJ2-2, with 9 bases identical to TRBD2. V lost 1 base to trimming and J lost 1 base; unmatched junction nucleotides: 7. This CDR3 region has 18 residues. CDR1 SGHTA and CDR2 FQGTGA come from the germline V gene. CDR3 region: CASSLRASGTMNTGELFF. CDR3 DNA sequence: TGTGCCAGCAGCTTAAGAGCTAGCGGGACAATGAACACCGGGGAGCTGTTTTTT.

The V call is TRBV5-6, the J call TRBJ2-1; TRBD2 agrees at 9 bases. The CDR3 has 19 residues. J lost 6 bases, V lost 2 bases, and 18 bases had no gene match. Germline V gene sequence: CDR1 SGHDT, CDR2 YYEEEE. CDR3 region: CASSFGTFIAGADSNEQFF. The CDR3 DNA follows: TGTGCCAGCAGCTTCGGGACTTTCATAGCGGGGGCAGACTCCAATGAGCAGTTCTTC.

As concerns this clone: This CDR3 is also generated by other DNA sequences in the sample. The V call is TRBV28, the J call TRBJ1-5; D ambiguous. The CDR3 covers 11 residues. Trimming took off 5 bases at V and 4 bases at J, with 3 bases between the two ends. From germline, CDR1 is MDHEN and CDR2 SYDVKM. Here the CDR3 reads CASSANQPQHF. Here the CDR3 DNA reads TGTGCCAGCAGTGCAAATCAGCCCCAGCATTTT.

This chain's CDR3 is CASSLGPPFYEQYF. CDR3 DNA sequence: TGCGCCAGCAGCTTGGGACCGCCTTTCTACGAGCAGTACTTC. The chain has TRBV5-1 and TRBJ2-7, with D unresolved. The germline V gene encodes CDR1 SGHRS and CDR2 YFSETQ. Between the trimmed V and J ends, which lost 0 bases and 3 bases, there was a span of 10 bases. CDR3 size: 14 residues.

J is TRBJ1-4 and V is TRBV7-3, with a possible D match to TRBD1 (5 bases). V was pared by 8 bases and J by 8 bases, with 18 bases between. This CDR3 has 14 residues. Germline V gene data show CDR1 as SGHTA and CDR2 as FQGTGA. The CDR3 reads CASPSGGVGEKLFF. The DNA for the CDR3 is TGTGCCAGCCCCTCGGGGGGAGTGGGAGAAAAACTGTTTTTT.

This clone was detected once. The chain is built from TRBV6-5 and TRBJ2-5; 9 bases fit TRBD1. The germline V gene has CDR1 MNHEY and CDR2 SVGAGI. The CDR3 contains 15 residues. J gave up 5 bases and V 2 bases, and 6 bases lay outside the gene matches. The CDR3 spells CASSYQGQGWETQYF. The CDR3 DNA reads TGTGCCAGCAGTTACCAGGGACAGGGATGGGAGACCCAGTACTTC.

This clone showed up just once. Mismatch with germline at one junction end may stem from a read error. The CDR3 sequence is CASSLGSFTSDF. The CDR3 nucleotides read TGTGCCAGCAGCTTAGGATCCTTTACTAGTGACTTC. The chain uses TRBV11-2 and TRBJ2-7, with TRBD2 as a possible D gene (5 bases). Germline V gene lookup returns CDR1 SGHAT and CDR2 FQNNGV. The CDR3 length is 12 residues.

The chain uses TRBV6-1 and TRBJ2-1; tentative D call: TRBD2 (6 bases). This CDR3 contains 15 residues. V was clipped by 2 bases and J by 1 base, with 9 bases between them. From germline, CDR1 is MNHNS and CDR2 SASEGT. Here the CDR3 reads CASSELARSYNEQFF. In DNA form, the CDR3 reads TGTGCCAGCAGTGAACTAGCGAGGTCCTACAATGAGCAGTTCTTC.

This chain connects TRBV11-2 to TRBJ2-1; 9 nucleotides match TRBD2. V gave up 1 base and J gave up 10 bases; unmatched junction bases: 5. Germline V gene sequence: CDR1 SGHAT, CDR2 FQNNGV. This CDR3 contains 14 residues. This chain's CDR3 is CASSLVGAGGEQFF. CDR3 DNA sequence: TGTGCCAGCAGCTTAGTCGGAGCGGGAGGCGAGCAGTTCTTC.

CDR3 sequence reads: CASSFRPGDNYGYTF. CDR3 bases: TGTGCCAGTAGTTTTAGGCCGGGCGATAACTATGGCTACACCTTC. The chain is built from TRBV19 and TRBJ1-2; D unclear. CDR3 length equals 15 residues. Per germline, CDR1 LNHDA and CDR2 SQIVND (reference sequence). Trimming took off 5 bases at V and 1 base at J, with 14 bases between the two ends.

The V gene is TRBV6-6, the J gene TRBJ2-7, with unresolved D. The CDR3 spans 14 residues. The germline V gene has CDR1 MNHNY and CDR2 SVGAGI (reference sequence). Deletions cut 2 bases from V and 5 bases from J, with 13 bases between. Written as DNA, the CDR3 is TGTGCCAGCAGTTACGTTGCTGGGCTCGACGAGCAGTACTTC. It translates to CASSYVAGLDEQYF.

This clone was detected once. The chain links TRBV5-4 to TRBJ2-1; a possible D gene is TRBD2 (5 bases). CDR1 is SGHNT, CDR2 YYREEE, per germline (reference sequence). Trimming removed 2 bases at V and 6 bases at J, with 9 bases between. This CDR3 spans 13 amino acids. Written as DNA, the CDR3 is TGTGCCAGCAGCTTTGGACTTTCCAATGAGCAGTTCTTC. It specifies CASSFGLSNEQFF.

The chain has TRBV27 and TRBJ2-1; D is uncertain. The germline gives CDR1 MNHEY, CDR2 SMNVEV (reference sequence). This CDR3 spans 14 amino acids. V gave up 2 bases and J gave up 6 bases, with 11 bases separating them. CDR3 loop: CASSLRASRNEQFF. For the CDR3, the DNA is TGTGCCAGCAGTTTAAGGGCTAGTCGCAATGAGCAGTTCTTC.

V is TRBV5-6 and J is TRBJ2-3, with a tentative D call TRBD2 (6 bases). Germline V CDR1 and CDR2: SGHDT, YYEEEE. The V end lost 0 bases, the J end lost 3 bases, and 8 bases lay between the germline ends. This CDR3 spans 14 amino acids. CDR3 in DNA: TGTGCCAGCAGCTTGGTCGGGAGTACAGATACGCAGTATTTT. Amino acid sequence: CASSLVGSTDTQYF.